These T cell receptor beta chains were read from a single sample in a study of T cell clonotyping in hematopoietic cell transplantation. This table comes from immunoSEQ multiplex PCR, and its TCRdb copy is limited to in-frame clones, with some not included. The sample shows tens of thousands of clones, roughly 88% of them seen only once. Specimen: peripheral blood mononuclear cells, collected before stem cell transplant. Receptor source: a woman in her sixties or seventies with acute myeloid leukemia. Some clones in this sample may be carry-over from other donors' samples. Each CDR3 is given with its conserved first and last residue. Each record gives: clone size, V gene, D gene, J gene, CDR3 length, CDR3 protein, CDR3 DNA. A D gene is named only where the DNA matches it firmly. Clone size is shown for a subset of rows, as once, few, many or a class of expanded clone.

-	TRBV2	TRBD2	TRBJ2-2	18	CASSEREGRATNTGELFF	TGTGCCAGCAGTGAAAGGGAGGGCAGGGCCACCAACACCGGGGAGCTGTTTTTT
-	TRBV5-1	TRBD2	TRBJ2-1	17	CASNRGGLAGRYNEQFF	TGCGCCAGCAACAGGGGCGGACTAGCGGGCCGATACAATGAGCAGTTCTTC
once	TRBV19	-	TRBJ1-1	11	CASSITTEAFF	TGTGCCAGTAGTATAACTACTGAAGCTTTCTTT
-	TRBV2	TRBD1	TRBJ1-1	12	CASIVSGGRAFF	TGTGCCAGCATCGTGTCAGGGGGTAGAGCTTTCTTT
-	TRBV9	-	TRBJ1-5	15	CASSESPGPNQPQHF	TGTGCCAGCAGCGAGAGTCCGGGACCCAATCAGCCCCAGCATTTT
-	TRBV6-1	-	TRBJ1-4	14	CASILRGTNEKLFF	TGTGCCAGCATTCTAAGGGGGACTAATGAAAAACTGTTTTTT
-	TRBV9	-	TRBJ1-1	16	CASSAGASSSNTEAFF	TGTGCCAGCAGCGCCGGAGCCAGCTCGTCGAACACTGAAGCTTTCTTT
-	TRBV15	-	TRBJ2-7	17	CAANRGALSPSAYEQYF	TGTGCCGCAAACCGGGGGGCACTTTCCCCCTCAGCCTACGAGCAGTACTTC
-	TRBV6-5	-	TRBJ1-1	14	CASSYDQMNTEAFF	TGTGCCAGCAGTTACGACCAGATGAACACTGAAGCTTTCTTT
once	TRBV4-3	-	TRBJ2-7	15	CASSLEQGLLYEQYF	TGCGCCAGCAGCCTAGAGCAGGGACTCCTCTACGAGCAGTACTTC
-	TRBV10-3	-	TRBJ1-5	15	CAISESRARDQPQHF	TGTGCCATCAGTGAGTCCCGGGCCCGCGATCAGCCCCAGCATTTT
-	TRBV28	TRBD1	TRBJ2-2	15	CASKGGGLNTGELFF	TGTGCCAGCAAAGGGGGCGGTTTGAACACCGGGGAGCTGTTTTTT
-	TRBV21-1	-	TRBJ2-7	16	CASSKFRASRRYEQYF	TGTGCCAGCAGCAAGTTTAGGGCTAGCAGGCGGTACGAGCAGTACTTC
-	TRBV5-1	TRBD2	TRBJ2-1	15	CASRPSGRARHEQFF	TGCGCCAGCAGGCCTAGCGGGAGGGCCAGGCATGAGCAGTTCTTC
-	TRBV25-1	-	TRBJ1-5	14	CASRRWGDGEPQHF	TGTGCCAGCAGGCGATGGGGGGATGGAGAGCCCCAGCATTTT
-	TRBV28	TRBD1	TRBJ1-2	14	CASNRGRAGYGYTF	TGTGCCAGCAACAGGGGCAGGGCGGGCTATGGCTACACCTTC
-	TRBV25-1	-	TRBJ1-5	14	CASSAPGSGQPQHF	TGTGCCAGCAGTGCCCCAGGGAGTGGTCAGCCCCAGCATTTT
-	TRBV7-2	-	TRBJ2-7	11	CASSLTYEQYF	TGTGCCAGCAGCTTAACGTACGAGCAGTACTTC
-	TRBV29-1	-	TRBJ2-1	13	CSVVRGLSNEQFF	TGCAGCGTTGTTAGGGGTCTTAGCAATGAGCAGTTCTTC
-	TRBV19	TRBD1	TRBJ1-2	16	CASSIFSGQGVRGYTF	TGTGCCAGTAGTATATTTTCGGGACAGGGGGTACGTGGCTACACCTTC
-	TRBV6-5	-	TRBJ2-7	11	CASSPSYEQYF	TGTGCCAGCAGTCCGTCCTACGAGCAGTACTTC
-	TRBV11-2	TRBD2	TRBJ2-3	15	CASSHVSGRADTQYF	TGTGCCAGCAGCCACGTTAGCGGGAGGGCGGATACGCAGTATTTT
-	TRBV9	-	TRBJ1-1	14	CASSVVQDNTEAFF	TGTGCCAGCAGCGTAGTACAGGACAACACTGAAGCTTTCTTT
medium-sized	TRBV27	-	TRBJ1-1	15	CASSDYRDRNTEAFF	TGTGCCAGCAGCGATTACAGGGATAGGAACACTGAAGCTTTCTTT
-	TRBV28	-	TRBJ2-7	13	CASSPTSSYEQYF	TGTGCCAGCAGTCCGACTAGCTCCTACGAGCAGTACTTC
-	TRBV28	TRBD1	TRBJ2-3	17	CASSLVGQGAGGDTQYF	TGTGCCAGCAGCCTCGTAGGACAGGGGGCAGGAGGGGATACGCAGTATTTT
-	TRBV29-1	TRBD1	TRBJ1-2	15	CSVDWGPGTVKGYTF	TGCAGCGTTGATTGGGGACCCGGGACAGTAAAAGGCTACACCTTC
-	TRBV19	TRBD1	TRBJ2-2	16	CASSLLGTGDTGELFF	TGTGCCAGTAGTCTGCTCGGGACAGGCGACACCGGGGAGCTGTTTTTT
-	TRBV5-8	TRBD2	TRBJ2-5	15	CASSSGTSAKETQYF	TGTGCCAGCAGCTCTGGGACTAGCGCCAAAGAGACCCAGTACTTC
-	TRBV11-2	TRBD1	TRBJ2-3	16	CASSPWGQTSTDTQYF	TGTGCCAGCAGCCCGTGGGGACAGACTAGCACAGATACGCAGTATTTT
-	TRBV5-4	TRBD2	TRBJ2-3	15	CASSRGLAATDTQYF	TGTGCCAGCAGCAGAGGACTAGCGGCAACAGATACGCAGTATTTT
-	TRBV6-1	TRBD1	TRBJ2-1	16	CASSEYRTGGRYEQFF	TGTGCCAGCAGTGAATATAGGACAGGGGGCCGTTATGAGCAGTTCTTC
-	TRBV28	TRBD1	TRBJ1-5	16	CASSLRDRYSNQPQHF	TGTGCCAGCAGTTTACGGGACAGGTATAGCAATCAGCCCCAGCATTTT
few	TRBV10-3	-	TRBJ2-5	12	CAIAEYQETQYF	TGTGCCATTGCAGAGTACCAAGAGACCCAGTACTTC
-	TRBV5-1	TRBD1	TRBJ2-7	14	CASSRTGAIYEQYF	TGCGCCAGCAGCAGAACAGGGGCGATCTACGAGCAGTACTTC
-	TRBV7-9	-	TRBJ2-7	11	CASSSRYEQYF	TGTGCCAGCAGCTCACGATACGAGCAGTACTTC
-	TRBV19	TRBD1	TRBJ2-5	14	CASNSGQGRETQYF	TGTGCCAGTAACTCGGGACAGGGAAGGGAGACCCAGTACTTC
-	TRBV5-8	-	TRBJ2-7	16	CASSSARDKRAYEQYF	TGTGCCAGCAGCTCCGCCCGGGACAAGAGGGCCTACGAGCAGTACTTC
-	TRBV28	TRBD2	TRBJ2-2	16	CASRTSGSGETGELFF	TGTGCCAGCAGGACTAGCGGGAGCGGGGAAACCGGGGAGCTGTTTTTT
few	TRBV11-2	-	TRBJ1-3	12	CASSPGGNTIYF	TGTGCCAGCAGCCCGGGAGGAAACACCATATATTTT
-	TRBV29-1	-	TRBJ2-7	13	CSVSGAKTNEQYF	TGCAGCGTTTCCGGGGCCAAGACCAACGAGCAGTACTTC
-	TRBV6-4	TRBD1	TRBJ1-2	13	CASSSGTGRRYTF	TGTGCCAGCAGCTCCGGGACAGGGAGGCGGTACACCTTC
-	TRBV4-3	TRBD1	TRBJ1-6	14	CASSQDRGVSPLHF	TGCGCCAGCAGCCAAGACAGGGGGGTATCACCCCTCCACTTT
-	TRBV4-3	-	TRBJ2-1	16	CASSQGGGGSYNEQFF	TGCGCCAGCAGCCAAGGAGGAGGGGGTTCCTACAATGAGCAGTTCTTC
-	TRBV6-5	TRBD1	TRBJ1-5	14	CASSPTGGYQPQHF	TGTGCCAGCAGTCCAACAGGGGGGTATCAGCCCCAGCATTTT
-	TRBV2	-	TRBJ1-6	15	CASSPALGNNSPLHF	TGTGCCAGCAGTCCCGCCCTGGGGAATAATTCACCCCTCCACTTT
-	TRBV19	-	TRBJ1-2	17	CASSTLTTTGQAYGYTF	TGTGCCAGTAGTACCTTAACTACGACAGGTCAGGCCTATGGCTACACCTTC
-	TRBV19	-	TRBJ1-5	12	CASSIGIQPQHF	TGTGCCAGTAGTATAGGGATTCAGCCCCAGCATTTT
-	TRBV28	TRBD1	TRBJ2-7	15	CASSFSGTGVHEQYF	TGTGCCAGCAGTTTTTCCGGGACAGGGGTCCACGAGCAGTACTTC
-	TRBV28	TRBD2	TRBJ2-1	13	CASSPRPGGEQFF	TGTGCCAGCAGTCCACGACCGGGGGGTGAGCAGTTCTTC
few	TRBV4-1	TRBD1	TRBJ2-7	14	CASSHGQGGYEQYF	TGCGCCAGCAGCCACGGACAGGGTGGGTACGAGCAGTACTTC
-	TRBV5-4	TRBD2	TRBJ2-2	17	CASSPTSGRRSTGELFF	TGTGCCAGCAGCCCGACTAGCGGGAGAAGGAGCACCGGGGAGCTGTTTTTT
-	TRBV29-1	-	TRBJ1-5	12	CSVLETGQPQHF	TGCAGCGTTCTCGAGACGGGTCAGCCCCAGCATTTT
-	TRBV5-4	TRBD1	TRBJ2-7	13	CASSLIGTEEQYF	TGTGCCAGCAGCCTCATTGGGACAGAGGAGCAGTACTTC
-	TRBV7-6	-	TRBJ2-1	14	CASSSPGRSNEQFF	TGTGCCAGCAGCTCCCCGGGCCGATCCAATGAGCAGTTCTTC
few	TRBV5-4	-	TRBJ1-2	15	CASSLETEANYGYTF	TGTGCCAGCAGCCTAGAGACAGAGGCCAACTATGGCTACACCTTC
-	TRBV7-2	-	TRBJ1-3	16	CASSLGPQVSGNTIYF	TGTGCCAGCAGCTTAGGGCCACAGGTCTCTGGAAACACCATATATTTT
-	TRBV7-8	-	TRBJ1-1	12	CASSTYNTEAFF	TGTGCCAGCAGCACCTATAACACTGAAGCTTTCTTT